The 19 T cell receptor beta chains below were found in one sample sequenced in a study of cytotoxic CD8 clonotypes in ibrutinib-treated CLL. Using immunoSEQ multiplex PCR, the repertoire was profiled, and TCRdb retains in-frame clones only, with some absent. Of over 250,000 clones detected, around 69% appear once; the ten largest clones hold approximately 5.6%. Specimen: PBMCs, collected at disease progression, from a patient treated with ibrutinib. These receptors all stem from a human donor with chronic lymphocytic leukemia.

The chain joins TRBV7-3 to TRBJ2-3; TRBD2 aligns across 11 bases. V lost 9 bases and J lost 5; bases outside the gene matches: 7. The germline gives CDR1 SGHTA, CDR2 FQGTGA. This CDR3 is built from 14 residues. CDR3 sequence reads: CASGVAGGRDTQYF. CDR3 DNA: TGTGCCAGTGGAGTAGCGGGAGGGAGAGATACGCAGTATTTT.

This chain links TRBV2 with TRBJ2-1; D perhaps matches TRBD2 (5 bases). The germline V gene has CDR1 SNHLY and CDR2 FYNNEI. The CDR3 is made up of 13 amino acids. Trimming shortened V by 7 bases and J by 9 bases, and 16 bases separated the two germline ends. The CDR3 sequence is CASTYQTNGEQFF. CDR3 nucleotide sequence: TGTGCCAGCACCTACCAGACTAACGGTGAGCAGTTCTTC. Combining the CDR3 with reference TRBV2 and TRBJ2-1 gives the whole variable domain EPEVTQTPSHQVTQMGQEVILRCVPISNHLYFYWYRQILGQKVEFLVSFYNNEISEKSEIFDDQFSVERPDGSNFTLKIRSTKLEDSAMYFCASTYQTNGEQFFGPGTRLTVL.

Here the CDR3 DNA reads TGTGCCAGCAGCCAGCAGGGCCAGGGGGCTCTCGAGCAGTACTTC. Translation: CASSQQGQGALEQYF. The chain joins TRBV5-6 to TRBJ2-7, with TRBD1 matching 8 bases. The CDR3 is made up of 15 amino acids. V dropped 4 bases and J dropped 6; count of bases not matched to a gene: 12. Germline assignment: CDR1 SGHDT and CDR2 YYEEEE.

The CDR3 coding sequence is TGTGCCAGCAGTCCTCGGGACAGTTCTAATGAAAAACTGTTTTTT. It is translated as CASSPRDSSNEKLFF. The chain employs TRBV27 and TRBJ1-4, with TRBD1 identical over 7 bases. The CDR3 spans 15 residues. Trimming cost V 5 bases and J 3 bases; bases outside gene matches: 6. Germline lookup yields CDR1 MNHEY and CDR2 SMNVEV (reference sequence).

J is TRBJ1-2 and V is TRBV2, with unresolved D. V was trimmed by 9 bases and J by 8 bases, leaving 13 bases between them. CDR1 SNHLY and CDR2 FYNNEI come from the germline V gene. The CDR3 spans 11 residues. CDR3 amino acids: CARMRGRGYTF. CDR3 nucleotides: TGTGCCAGGATGAGAGGTCGGGGCTACACCTTC.

This clone was detected a few times. The gene calls are TRBV5-1 and TRBJ1-2; TRBD1 matches 7 bases. Trimming cost V 1 base and J 0 bases; bases outside gene matches: 3. The CDR3 covers 15 residues. Per the germline V gene, CDR1 is SGHRS and CDR2 is YFSETQ. CDR3 coding DNA: TGCGCCAGCAGCTTGAACAGGGGAGCTAACTATGGCTACACCTTC. It is translated as CASSLNRGANYGYTF.

The chain uses TRBV5-1 and TRBJ1-2; the match to TRBD1 covers 7 bases. The germline CDR1 and CDR2 sequences are SGHRS and YFSETQ. J gave up 3 bases and V 3 bases, and 5 bases lay outside the gene matches. The CDR3 spans 14 residues. The CDR3 coding sequence is TGCGCCAGCAGCTCGGGACAGAAGGACTATGGCTACACCTTC. Residues: CASSSGQKDYGYTF.

This chain joins TRBV11-2 and TRBJ2-7; D is ambiguous. Trimming removed 5 bases from V and 0 bases from J, with 14 bases in between. This CDR3 has 15 residues. Looked up from germline, CDR1 is SGHAT and CDR2 is FQNNGV. The CDR3: CASSPPRTFSYEQYF. The CDR3 nucleotides are TGTGCCAGCAGCCCCCCCAGGACCTTCTCCTACGAGCAGTACTTC.

The J gene is TRBJ1-2, the V gene TRBV2; 7 bases fit TRBD1. The CDR3 runs 11 residues. With V trimmed by 3 bases and J by 14 bases, 6 bases remained unmatched. From germline, CDR1 is SNHLY and CDR2 FYNNEI. The CDR3: CASSEWDSNTF. DNA of the CDR3: TGTGCCAGCAGTGAGTGGGACAGCAATACCTTC.

The J gene is TRBJ2-7, the V gene TRBV10-3; D is unresolved. CDR3 length equals 16 residues. The germline V gene encodes CDR1 ENHRY and CDR2 SYGVKD. V was clipped by 3 bases and J by 3 bases, with 18 bases between them. CDR3 nucleotides: TGTGCCATCAGTGATTGGGCAGCCCTCGGTCACTACGAGCAGTACTTC. Translating it yields CAISDWAALGHYEQYF.

This clone was detected only a few times. The chain uses TRBV28 and TRBJ2-2; D might be TRBD1 or TRBD2, each matching 6 bases. Germline values: CDR1 MDHEN, CDR2 SYDVKM. The CDR3 extends over 14 amino acids. V lost 7 bases and J lost 5, with 14 bases in between. The CDR3 spells CASTSQGRTGELFF. CDR3 nucleotides: TGTGCCAGCACCTCCCAGGGGAGGACCGGGGAGCTGTTTTTT.

The chain links TRBV9 to TRBJ1-2, with D uncertain. The CDR3 spans 13 residues. Trimming removed 0 bases at V and 5 bases at J, with 8 bases between. CDR1 and CDR2 from the germline V gene are SGDLS and YYNGEE. The CDR3 region has the DNA TGTGCCAGCAGCGTAGGGACGGAGTATGGCTACACCTTC. It yields the protein CASSVGTEYGYTF.

This chain connects TRBV2 to TRBJ1-1; 8 nucleotides line up with TRBD1. The trim removed 7 bases at V and 2 bases at J, leaving 6 bases unmatched. The CDR3 totals 14 residues. CDR1 and CDR2 (germline): SNHLY, FYNNEI. The DNA for the CDR3 is TGTGCCAGCAAGAGACAGGGGTTCAACACTGAAGCTTTCTTT. Translating gives CASKRQGFNTEAFF. Full variable domain (outside the CDR3, taken from reference TRBV2 and TRBJ1-1): EPEVTQTPSHQVTQMGQEVILRCVPISNHLYFYWYRQILGQKVEFLVSFYNNEISEKSEIFDDQFSVERPDGSNFTLKIRSTKLEDSAMYFCASKRQGFNTEAFFGQGTRLTVV.

This chain joins TRBV18 and TRBJ1-1, with 7 bases aligning to TRBD1. CDR3 length equals 16 residues. The V gene end was trimmed by 4 bases and the J gene end by 1 base; junction bases not matched to a gene: 9. Germline values: CDR1 KGHSH, CDR2 LQKENI. CDR3 amino acids: CASSQHQQGWNTEAFF. The CDR3 coding sequence is TGTGCCAGCTCACAACACCAACAGGGGTGGAACACTGAAGCTTTCTTT. The full variable domain, in which reference TRBV18 and TRBJ1-1 provide the parts outside the CDR3, is NAGVMQNPRHLVRRRGQEARLRCSPMKGHSHVYWYRQLPEEGLKFMVYLQKENIIDESGMPKERFSAEFPKEGPSILRIQQVVRGDSAAYFCASSQHQQGWNTEAFFGQGTRLTVV.

The J gene is TRBJ2-3, the V gene TRBV29-1; 13 nucleotides line up with TRBD2. The CDR3 loop spans 16 amino acids. V shed 5 bases, J shed 2 bases, and the junction held 7 bases outside the gene matches. Per germline, CDR1 SQVTM and CDR2 ANQGSEA. The CDR3 spells CSVWPGLAGLTDTQYF. Written as DNA, the CDR3 is TGCAGCGTTTGGCCGGGACTAGCGGGGCTCACAGATACGCAGTATTTT.

This clone was observed a single time. V and J are TRBV5-5 and TRBJ2-7, with TRBD1 identical over 9 bases. After removal of 4 bases from V and 4 bases from J, the junction contained 6 bases not matched to a gene. This CDR3 contains 14 residues. Germline lookup yields CDR1 SGHKS and CDR2 YYEKEE (reference sequence). As DNA, the CDR3 is TGTGCCAGCAGCCCAGGACAGGGGCTGTACGAGCAGTACTTC. It encodes CASSPGQGLYEQYF.

V is TRBV28 and J is TRBJ2-3; the D gene is possibly TRBD1 (6 bases). V lost 4 bases to trimming and J lost 4 bases, with 12 bases between them. CDR3 length: 14 residues. Germline CDR1 MDHEN, CDR2 SYDVKM. CDR3 in amino acids: CASSWGRGSDTQYF. DNA of the CDR3: TGTGCCAGCAGTTGGGGGCGCGGGTCAGATACGCAGTATTTT.

This chain joins TRBV4-1 and TRBJ1-2, with unresolved D. The CDR3 contains 14 residues. The germline V and J ends were trimmed by 1 base and 8 bases, with 14 bases remaining between them. The germline CDR1 and CDR2 sequences are MGHRA and YSYEKL. CDR3 nucleotide sequence: TGCGCCAGCAGCCAAGGAGCAGGACGAGGAGGCTACACCTTC. Encoded protein: CASSQGAGRGGYTF.

The gene calls are TRBV4-1 and TRBJ2-2; D gene uncertain. The V gene lost 0 bases and the J gene lost 6 bases, with 8 bases spanning the gap. Germline CDR1 is MGHRA and CDR2 is YSYEKL. The CDR3 extends over 14 amino acids. The CDR3 is CASSQDETSGELFF. CDR3 DNA sequence: TGCGCCAGCAGCCAAGACGAAACCTCCGGGGAGCTGTTTTTT.